Below are 27 T cell receptor beta chains sequenced from a single sample in a study of Graves' ophthalmopathy and Graves' hyperthyroidism. The TCR beta CDR3 regions underwent amplification from RNA transcripts. Second-round multiplex PCR came after first-round RT-PCR with HTBI primers. One entry per CDR3 protein results from TCRdb running MiXCR on the multiplex PCR reads. The sample lists 400,000 to 450,000 distinct CDR3 sequences, approximately 21% occurring once. Sequences were obtained from peripheral blood. The receptors were sampled from a woman between 18 and 29 years old with stable Graves' hyperthyroidism.

V is TRBV9 and J is TRBJ1-2; no reliable D call. The germline CDR1 and CDR2 sequences are SGDLS and YYNGEE. The germline V and J ends were trimmed by 5 bases and 2 bases, with 19 bases remaining between them. This CDR3 has 16 residues. CDR3 sequence: CASSSLRQEMNYGYTF. DNA for the CDR3: TGTGCCAGCAGTTCCCTCCGCCAGGAAATGAACTATGGCTACACCTTC.

The CDR3 sequence: CSARKGGGSGETQYF. CDR3 nucleotides: TGCAGTGCTAGGAAGGGCGGGGGGAGCGGAGAGACCCAGTACTTC. The chain employs TRBV20-1 and TRBJ2-5, with 8 bases aligning to TRBD2. After removal of 3 bases from V and 4 bases from J, the junction contained 10 bases not matched to a gene. In germline, CDR1 is DFQATT, CDR2 SNEGSKA (reference sequence). This CDR3 has 15 residues.

This clonotype was found many times. CDR3 coding DNA: TGTGCCAGCAGTGGCTCATCAGGGGGCGGTCAGCCCCAGCATTTT. This encodes CASSGSSGGGQPQHF. V gene TRBV2 combines with J gene TRBJ1-5, with 8 bases aligning to TRBD1. With V trimmed by 4 bases and J by 6 bases, 8 bases remained unmatched. The CDR3 totals 15 residues. Per the germline V gene, CDR1 is SNHLY and CDR2 is FYNNEI.

V is TRBV25-1 and J is TRBJ2-3; no clear D. Looked up from germline, CDR1 is MGHDK and CDR2 is SYGVNS. This CDR3 comprises 15 residues. Trimming pared 6 bases from V and 5 bases from J, leaving 18 bases between. The CDR3 DNA is TGTGCCAGCAGCTTAGCCGGATCAATGGGAGATACGCAGTATTTT. Its translation: CASSLAGSMGDTQYF.

This clonotype has ten or more counts. The chain has TRBV28 and TRBJ1-1; 7 bases line up with TRBD1. V trimming: 5 bases; J trimming: 7 bases; junction bases outside the gene matches: 10. This CDR3 contains 14 residues. In germline, CDR1 is MDHEN, CDR2 SYDVKM. The DNA of the CDR3 is TGTGCCAGCAGTCGGGACAGACTGCGCTATGAAGCTTTCTTT. Translation: CASSRDRLRYEAFF.

The chain combines TRBV3-1 with TRBJ2-7; D is unclear. V was shortened by 1 base and J by 0 bases, with 7 bases between the two germline ends. This CDR3 contains 14 residues. Germline assignment: CDR1 LGHDT and CDR2 YNNKEL (reference sequence). CDR3 bases: TGTGCCAGCAGCCAAGTTGTGAGCTCCTACGAGCAGTACTTC. It is translated as CASSQVVSSYEQYF.

This clonotype was picked up many times. This chain links TRBV7-2 with TRBJ2-5, with D possibly being TRBD2 (6 bases). Trimming shortened V by 2 bases and J by 4 bases, and 14 bases separated the two germline ends. CDR3 length equals 15 residues. In germline, CDR1 is SGHTA, CDR2 FQGNSA. Here the CDR3 reads CASSLSAGRLETQYF. CDR3 DNA sequence: TGTGCCAGCAGCTTATCGGCGGGAAGGTTAGAGACCCAGTACTTC.

This clonotype was seen only a few times. In DNA form, the CDR3 reads TGTGCCAGCAGCTTAGCTATGAGGCCCTCCGGTGGAAACACCATATATTTT. Amino acid sequence: CASSLAMRPSGGNTIYF. The chain uses TRBV11-1 and TRBJ1-3, with D uncertain. This CDR3 has 17 amino acids. The ends were cut back, 0 bases at V and 3 bases at J, with 15 bases in the middle. Germline values: CDR1 SGHAT, CDR2 FQDESV (reference sequence). Full variable domain (rest looked up from reference TRBV11-1 and TRBJ1-3): EAEVAQSPRYKITEKSQAVAFWCDPISGHATLYWYRQILGQGPELLVQFQDESVVDDSQLPKDRFSAERLKGVDSTLKIQPAELGDSAMYLCASSLAMRPSGGNTIYFGEGSWLTVV.

The chain carries TRBV2 and TRBJ1-1, with D possibly matching TRBD1 (5 bases). V lost 10 bases to trimming and J lost 1 base, with 13 bases between them. The CDR3 is 13 amino acids. The germline V gene encodes CDR1 SNHLY and CDR2 FYNNEI. CDR3 amino acids: CATSGVGNTEAFF. CDR3 sequence (DNA): TGTGCCACCTCGGGGGTCGGGAACACTGAAGCTTTCTTT.

This clonotype was seen at least ten times. V and J are TRBV10-3 and TRBJ2-2, with 11 bases that match TRBD2. This CDR3 has 15 amino acids. Germline values: CDR1 ENHRY, CDR2 SYGVKD. V was clipped by 6 bases and J by 5 bases; unmatched bases: 5. The CDR3 protein is CAISAGTSGTGELFF. The DNA of the CDR3 is TGTGCCATCAGCGCCGGGACTAGCGGAACCGGGGAGCTGTTTTTT.

This clonotype was found a few times. V is TRBV7-9 and J is TRBJ2-4; 9 bases fit TRBD1. CDR1 and CDR2 (germline): SEHNR, FQNEAQ (reference sequence). J was trimmed by 3 bases and V by 4 bases; bases with no gene match: 10. This CDR3 region has 17 residues. CDR3 region: CASSSPQGALGKNIQYF. The DNA for the CDR3 is TGTGCCAGCAGCTCACCACAGGGGGCTTTGGGCAAAAACATTCAGTACTTC.

At least ten counts were recorded for this clonotype. The J gene is TRBJ2-5, the V gene TRBV6-2 or TRBV6-3, with TRBD1 matching 9 bases. Trimming removed 4 bases from V and 5 bases from J; junction bases left unmatched: 11. From germline, CDR1 is MNHEY and CDR2 SVGEGT. The CDR3 consists of 16 residues. This CDR3 reads CASSSAPRTGEETQYF. In DNA, the CDR3 is TGTGCCAGCAGTTCAGCCCCAAGGACAGGGGAGGAGACCCAGTACTTC.

Many counts were recorded for this clonotype. This chain uses TRBV29-1 with TRBJ1-3; D is unclear. This CDR3 is 12 amino acids long. Per the germline V gene, CDR1 is SQVTM and CDR2 is ANQGSEA. V was cut by 0 bases and J by 5 bases, with 5 bases left in between. CDR3 loop: CSVEDGRNTIYF. The CDR3 coding sequence is TGCAGCGTTGAAGATGGAAGAAACACCATATATTTT.

This clonotype was seen at least ten times. The V and J genes are TRBV6-5 and TRBJ2-5, with 7 nucleotides matching TRBD2. J was trimmed by 3 bases and V by 3 bases; bases with no gene match: 10. Germline CDR1 MNHEY, CDR2 SVGAGI. The CDR3 loop spans 16 amino acids. This CDR3 reads CASSYRIAGEKETQYF. The CDR3 nucleotides read TGTGCCAGCAGTTATCGTATAGCGGGCGAAAAAGAGACCCAGTACTTC.

This chain joins TRBV5-6 and TRBJ1-2, with 7 bases lining up with TRBD1. This CDR3 has 14 amino acids. V lost 5 bases to trimming and J lost 3 bases; unmatched junction nucleotides: 7. Germline CDR1 is SGHDT and CDR2 is YYEEEE. The CDR3 DNA follows: TGTGCCAGCAGTGACGGGACAGCAGACTATGGCTACACCTTC. Translated: CASSDGTADYGYTF.

This clonotype was seen ten or more times. This chain joins TRBV20-1 and TRBJ2-7, with 10 nucleotides matching TRBD2. Germline V lookup: CDR1 DFQATT, CDR2 SNEGSKA (reference sequence). J was trimmed by 5 bases and V by 0 bases; bases with no gene match: 7. The CDR3 has 15 residues. The CDR3 nucleotides read TGCAGTGCTAGAGATGATGCTAGCGGGAGAAACGAGCAGTACTTC. Protein product: CSARDDASGRNEQYF.

This clonotype was counted ten times or more. V gene TRBV11-2 combines with J gene TRBJ2-2, with a weak D call TRBD2 (5 bases). Germline V gene lookup returns CDR1 SGHAT and CDR2 FQNNGV. The CDR3 consists of 16 residues. With 5 bases removed from V and 2 bases from J, the gap between germline ends came to 15 bases. The CDR3 DNA reads TGTGCCAGCAGCCTTATTAGGACTGACAACACCGGGGAGCTGTTTTTT. It is translated as CASSLIRTDNTGELFF.

The chain has TRBV12-3 or TRBV12-4 and TRBJ2-2, with D uncertain. The CDR3 runs 14 residues. Trimming stripped 5 bases from V and 1 base from J, with 8 bases between. CDR3 amino acids: CASSRSENTGELFF. The DNA for the CDR3 is TGTGCCAGCAGTCGATCAGAGAACACCGGGGAGCTGTTTTTT.

This clonotype occurred a few times. The CDR3 is CASSPTRAGELFF. In DNA form, the CDR3 reads TGTGCCAGCAGCCCAACCCGCGCCGGGGAGCTGTTTTTT. The rearrangement uses TRBV6-1 and TRBJ2-2; D remains unclear. The V end lost 6 bases, the J end lost 6 bases, and 11 bases lay between the germline ends. The germline V gene has CDR1 MNHNS and CDR2 SASEGT. The CDR3 has 13 residues.

The chain employs TRBV6-1 and TRBJ1-6; weak D call: TRBD1 (6 bases). The CDR3 spans 13 residues. Germline CDR1 and CDR2: MNHNS and SASEGT. The ends were cut back, 10 bases at V and 8 bases at J, with 15 bases in the middle. The DNA of the CDR3 is TGTGCCATCCCTACAGGGCTTGATTCACCCCTCCACTTT. Its translation: CAIPTGLDSPLHF.

This clonotype was counted a few times. This chain connects TRBV12-5 to TRBJ2-1; D gene unclear. This CDR3 region has 11 residues. Trimming shortened V by 6 bases and J by 5 bases, and 5 bases separated the two germline ends. Germline CDR1 and CDR2: LGHNT and FRNRAP. CDR3 residues: CASGLDNEQFF. CDR3 bases: TGTGCTAGTGGCCTGGACAATGAGCAGTTCTTC.

This clonotype was observed at least ten times. This rearrangement joins TRBV12-3 or TRBV12-4 to TRBJ1-2; the D gene is possibly TRBD1 (5 bases). This CDR3 region has 14 residues. V dropped 5 bases and J dropped 5 bases, with 15 bases sitting between them. CDR3: CASSRDLGGYGYTF. The DNA of the CDR3 is TGTGCCAGCAGTCGGGACCTAGGAGGTTATGGCTACACCTTC.

This clonotype was recorded at least ten times. This rearrangement joins TRBV11-2 to TRBJ1-6; maybe TRBD1 (6 bases). This CDR3 contains 15 residues. Deletions cut 6 bases from V and 5 bases from J, with 14 bases between. CDR1 is SGHAT, CDR2 FQNNGV, per germline. The CDR3 reads CASRADRTHNSPLHF. Written as DNA, the CDR3 is TGTGCCAGCAGAGCGGACAGAACCCATAATTCACCCCTCCACTTT. Complete variable domain (other parts from reference TRBV11-2 and TRBJ1-6): EAGVAQSPRYKIIEKRQSVAFWCNPISGHATLYWYQQILGQGPKLLIQFQNNGVVDDSQLPKDRFSAERLKGVDSTLKIQPAKLEDSAVYLCASRADRTHNSPLHFGNGTRLTVT.

This clonotype was counted ten times or more. The J gene is TRBJ2-7, the V gene TRBV12-3 or TRBV12-4, with 8 bases matching TRBD1. The CDR3 has 15 amino acids. Trimming at V came to 5 bases and at J to 4 bases, leaving 10 bases not matched to a gene. CDR3 DNA: TGTGCCAGCAGTCCCTTAGGGACAGGAGGGTACGAGCAGTACTTC. Translation: CASSPLGTGGYEQYF.

This clonotype was detected many times. The CDR3 protein is CASRRGGPYEQYF. CDR3 sequence (DNA): TGTGCCAGCAGGAGGGGGGGCCCTTACGAGCAGTACTTC. This chain joins TRBV12-3 or TRBV12-4 and TRBJ2-7; perhaps TRBD2 as D (7 bases). The CDR3 contains 13 residues. V dropped 6 bases and J dropped 4 bases, with 13 bases sitting between them.

This clonotype was detected a few times. The V call is TRBV7-9, the J call TRBJ2-5, with D perhaps assigned TRBD1 or TRBD2 (5 bases each). The CDR3 is 13 residues long. The germline V gene has CDR1 SEHNR and CDR2 FQNEAQ (reference sequence). V was shortened by 6 bases and J by 4 bases, with 12 bases between the two germline ends. The CDR3 here is CASRHHGGETQYF. DNA for the CDR3: TGTGCCAGCAGACACCATGGGGGAGAGACCCAGTACTTC.

This clonotype appeared many times. The rearrangement links TRBV5-1 to TRBJ1-1; no definite D call. The CDR3 runs to 15 residues. The germline CDR1 and CDR2 sequences are SGHRS and YFSETQ. V gave up 0 bases and J gave up 2 bases, with 11 bases separating them. The CDR3 DNA reads TGCGCCAGCAGCTTGGGGGTAGGGAGAAACACTGAAGCTTTCTTT. It specifies CASSLGVGRNTEAFF. The entire variable domain, with the rest obtained from reference TRBV5-1 and TRBJ1-1, is as follows: KAGVTQTPRYLIKTRGQQVTLSCSPISGHRSVSWYQQTPGQGLQFLFEYFSETQRNKGNFPGRFSGRQFSNSRSEMNVSTLELGDSALYLCASSLGVGRNTEAFFGQGTRLTVV.